What follows are 6 T cell receptor beta chains derived from one specimen sequenced in a study of T cells in Graves' hyperthyroidism and ophthalmopathy. Template material for amplifying TCR beta CDR3 regions consisted of RNA transcripts. A set of HTBI primers served as the primers for a first-round RT-PCR of the TCR CDR3. TCRdb re-analysed the multiplex PCR reads in MiXCR, keeping a single row per CDR3 protein. This table holds 700,000 or so distinct CDR3 sequences, around 17% found once. The sample taken for sequencing was blood. The receptors were gathered from a man aged 18 to 29 with Graves' hyperthyroidism.

The chain couples TRBV28 to TRBJ1-2; possible D gene TRBD1, 5 bases. Germline V gene data show CDR1 as MDHEN and CDR2 as SYDVKM. V lost 8 bases and J lost 3, with 7 bases in between. This CDR3 contains 11 residues. The CDR3 DNA reads TGTGCCAGCGGGGGGGACTATGGCTACACCTTC. Amino acid sequence: CASGGDYGYTF.

This clonotype was seen a few times. V is TRBV20-1 and J is TRBJ2-7; 11 positions match TRBD2. J lost 3 bases, V lost 3 bases, and 16 bases had no gene match. This CDR3 is built from 18 residues. In germline, CDR1 is DFQATT, CDR2 SNEGSKA (reference sequence). The CDR3 DNA is TGCAGTGCTAGCAGGAGCACTCCCGGGACTAGCGGAAACTACGAGCAGTACTTC. Amino acid sequence: CSASRSTPGTSGNYEQYF.

This chain links TRBV13 with TRBJ1-5; TRBD1 aligns across 8 bases. With 3 bases clipped from V and 2 bases from J, the junction kept 6 bases outside the gene matches. The CDR3 length is 16 residues. Germline CDR1 is PRHDT and CDR2 is FYEKMQ (reference sequence). The CDR3 region has the DNA TGTGCCAGCAGCTTGGGCCAGGGGGCCCGCAATCAGCCCCAGCATTTT. Translation gives CASSLGQGARNQPQHF. The variable domain in full, completed from reference TRBV13 and TRBJ1-5, reads AAGVIQSPRHLIKEKRETATLKCYPIPRHDTVYWYQQGPGQDPQFLISFYEKMQSDKGSIPDRFSAQQFSDYHSELNMSSLELGDSALYFCASSLGQGARNQPQHFGDGTRLSIL.

This clonotype was detected many times. The chain joins TRBV6-2 or TRBV6-3 to TRBJ2-5; D call uncertain. The CDR3 contains 18 residues. Trimming took off 2 bases at V and 2 bases at J, with 21 bases between the two ends. Germline-derived CDR1 and CDR2 are MNHEY and SVGEGT. The chain's CDR3 is CASSYEPPGAIGQETQYF. DNA for the CDR3: TGTGCCAGCAGTTACGAACCCCCAGGTGCGATCGGACAAGAGACCCAGTACTTC.

This chain connects TRBV7-9 to TRBJ2-3; the D is unclear. Trimming removed 3 bases from V and 1 base from J, with 14 bases in between. CDR1 and CDR2 from the germline V gene are SEHNR and FQNEAQ (reference sequence). This CDR3 region has 16 residues. The CDR3 nucleotides are TGTGCCAGCAGCTTGCTAACAAGTCTTGGCACAGATACGCAGTATTTT. Its translation is CASSLLTSLGTDTQYF. Full variable domain (rest looked up from reference TRBV7-9 and TRBJ2-3): DTGVSQNPRHKITKRGQNVTFRCDPISEHNRLYWYRQTLGQGPEFLTYFQNEAQLEKSRLLSDRFSAERPKGSFSTLEIQRTEQGDSAMYLCASSLLTSLGTDTQYFGPGTRLTVL.

The chain links TRBV19 to TRBJ1-6; TRBD1 matches at 9 bases. Germline CDR1 reads LNHDA; CDR2 reads SQIVND (reference sequence). V was pared by 5 bases and J by 6 bases, with 11 bases of the junction left unmatched. This CDR3 is 17 amino acids long. CDR3 coding DNA: TGTGCCAGTAGTTTCCTGACAGGGGGTGTCTCTAATTCACCCCTCCACTTT. Encoded protein: CASSFLTGGVSNSPLHF.